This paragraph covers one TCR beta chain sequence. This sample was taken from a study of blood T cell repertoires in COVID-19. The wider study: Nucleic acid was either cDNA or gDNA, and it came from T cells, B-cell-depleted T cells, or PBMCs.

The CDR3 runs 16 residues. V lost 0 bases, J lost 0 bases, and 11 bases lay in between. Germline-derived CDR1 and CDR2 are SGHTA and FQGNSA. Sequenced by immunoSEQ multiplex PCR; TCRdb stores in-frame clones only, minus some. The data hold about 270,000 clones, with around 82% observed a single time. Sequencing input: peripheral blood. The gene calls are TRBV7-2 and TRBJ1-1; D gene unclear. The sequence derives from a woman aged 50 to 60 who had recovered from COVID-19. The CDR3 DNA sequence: TGTGCCAGCAGCTTAGCGGGCAGTCTCATGAACACTGAAGCTTTCTTT. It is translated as CASSLAGSLMNTEAFF.